These T cell receptor beta chains were read from a single sample in a study of technical replicates of blood from a few donors. Sequenced by immunoSEQ multiplex PCR; TCRdb stores in-frame clones only, minus some. The repertoire has 90,000 to 100,000 clones, 90% to 96% of them found once; the top ten carry approximately 0.22%. Material: T cells isolated from PBMCs. These receptors all come from a human donor in good health. Each CDR3 is given with its conserved first and last residue. The D gene is left open where the match is weak. Only some rows state a clone size, as once, few, many or a class for expanded clones.

V gene	J gene	clone size	D gene	CDR3 protein	CDR3 DNA
TRBV27	TRBJ1-5	.	.	CASSLSLYSNQPQHF	TGTGCCAGCAGTTTATCCCTGTATAGCAATCAGCCCCAGCATTTT
TRBV30	TRBJ1-6	.	TRBD1	CAWLGVSSGTVHGYNSPLHF	TGTGCCTGGCTGGGGGTTAGCTCGGGGACAGTCCACGGGTATAATTCACCCCTCCACTTT
TRBV6-6	TRBJ2-1	.	TRBD2	CASRLLASGRGEQFF	TGTGCCAGCCGCCTATTGGCTAGCGGGAGAGGTGAGCAGTTCTTC
TRBV7-9	TRBJ2-5	.	.	CASSLEVAGQETQYF	TGTGCCAGCAGCTTAGAAGTGGCGGGCCAAGAGACCCAGTACTTC
TRBV19	TRBJ1-1	.	TRBD1	CASSKRQGIEAFF	TGTGCCAGTAGTAAACGACAGGGAATCGAAGCTTTCTTT
TRBV27	TRBJ2-4	.	.	CASSPEGWRVAKNIQYF	TGTGCCAGCAGTCCTGAAGGGTGGAGGGTAGCCAAAAACATTCAGTACTTC
TRBV28	TRBJ1-2	.	.	CASSRGFDSYTF	TGTGCCAGCAGTAGGGGTTTCGATAGCTACACCTTC
TRBV5-1	TRBJ1-1	.	.	CASSPRGGSTEAFF	TGCGCCAGCAGCCCCCGGGGGGGGTCGACTGAAGCTTTCTTT
TRBV9	TRBJ2-7	once	.	CASGIGLSYEQYF	TGTGCCAGCGGCATAGGACTTTCCTACGAGCAGTACTTC
TRBV28	TRBJ2-5	.	.	CASARGIQETQYF	TGTGCCAGCGCTCGGGGTATTCAAGAGACCCAGTACTTC
TRBV2	TRBJ2-5	.	TRBD2	CASSPSGAQETQYF	TGTGCCAGCAGTCCGAGCGGGGCCCAAGAGACCCAGTACTTC
TRBV11-2	TRBJ2-7	once	.	CASSLGSGDYEQYF	TGTGCCAGCAGCTTAGGTAGCGGAGACTACGAGCAGTACTTC
TRBV4-1	TRBJ2-7	many	TRBD1	CASSQDSGQGYEQYF	TGCGCCAGCAGCCAAGATTCGGGACAGGGGTACGAGCAGTACTTC
TRBV2	TRBJ2-1	.	TRBD2	CASSGLALYNEQFF	TGTGCCAGCTCGGGACTAGCTCTCTACAATGAGCAGTTCTTC
TRBV2	TRBJ2-4	.	.	CASSDRGPSKNIQYF	TGTGCCAGCAGTGACAGGGGTCCCAGCAAAAACATTCAGTACTTC
TRBV27	TRBJ2-7	.	.	CASTTIRGSSYEQYF	TGTGCCAGCACCACCATTCGGGGAAGCTCCTACGAGCAGTACTTC
TRBV10-1	TRBJ2-1	.	TRBD2	CASSESLAGGVSAQFF	TGCGCCAGCAGTGAGTCACTAGCGGGAGGGGTTAGCGCGCAGTTCTTC
TRBV18	TRBJ2-2	few	.	CASSPPRQPRELFF	TGTGCCAGCTCACCTCCTAGACAGCCTAGGGAGCTGTTTTTT
TRBV6-4	TRBJ2-5	.	TRBD2	CASRGLAETQYF	TGTGCCAGCCGGGGACTAGCGGAGACCCAGTACTTC
TRBV5-1	TRBJ1-4	.	.	CASSLGAGTNEKLFF	TGCGCCAGCAGCTTGGGTGCAGGTACAAATGAAAAACTGTTTTTT
TRBV5-5	TRBJ1-1	.	TRBD1	CASRTPGQGRGVAFF	TGTGCCAGCAGGACCCCCGGACAGGGCCGAGGGGTAGCTTTCTTT
TRBV18	TRBJ2-3	.	.	CASSPRVGRTADTQYF	TGTGCCAGCTCACCGCGAGTGGGGCGGACAGCAGATACGCAGTATTTT
TRBV30	TRBJ1-1	.	TRBD1	CAWRASFRDRGNTEAFF	TGTGCCTGGAGGGCCTCATTCAGGGACAGGGGTAACACTGAAGCTTTCTTT